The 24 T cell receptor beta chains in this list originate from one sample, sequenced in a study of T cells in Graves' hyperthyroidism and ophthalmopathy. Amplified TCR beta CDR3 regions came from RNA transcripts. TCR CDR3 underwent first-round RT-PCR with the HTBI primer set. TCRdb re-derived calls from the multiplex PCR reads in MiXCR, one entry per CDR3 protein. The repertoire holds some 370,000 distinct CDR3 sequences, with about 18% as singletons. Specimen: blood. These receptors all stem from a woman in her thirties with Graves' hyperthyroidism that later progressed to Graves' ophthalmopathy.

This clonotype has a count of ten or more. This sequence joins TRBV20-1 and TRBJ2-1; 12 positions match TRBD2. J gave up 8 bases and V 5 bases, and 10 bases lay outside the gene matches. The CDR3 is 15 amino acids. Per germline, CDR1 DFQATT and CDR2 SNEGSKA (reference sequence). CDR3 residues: CSALRLAGAWDEQFF. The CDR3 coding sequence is TGCAGTGCTCTTAGACTAGCGGGAGCGTGGGATGAGCAGTTCTTC.

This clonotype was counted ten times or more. This chain's CDR3 is CASSFGSTSGSTDTQYF. Here the CDR3 DNA reads TGCGCCAGCAGCTTTGGGTCGACTAGCGGTTCCACAGATACGCAGTATTTT. The rearrangement joins TRBV5-1 to TRBJ2-3; 9 bases are a match to TRBD2. The V gene end was trimmed by 2 bases and the J gene end by 2 bases; junction bases not matched to a gene: 9. The CDR3 has 17 amino acids. Per the germline V gene, CDR1 is SGHRS and CDR2 is YFSETQ. The whole variable domain, filled in from reference TRBV5-1 and TRBJ2-3, reads KAGVTQTPRYLIKTRGQQVTLSCSPISGHRSVSWYQQTPGQGLQFLFEYFSETQRNKGNFPGRFSGRQFSNSRSEMNVSTLELGDSALYLCASSFGSTSGSTDTQYFGPGTRLTVL.

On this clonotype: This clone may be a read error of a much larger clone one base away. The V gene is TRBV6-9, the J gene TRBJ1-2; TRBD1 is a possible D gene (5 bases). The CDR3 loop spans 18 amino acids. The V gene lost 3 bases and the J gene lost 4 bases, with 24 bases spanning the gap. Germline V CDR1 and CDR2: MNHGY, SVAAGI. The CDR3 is CASSYGTTWEDHSYGYTF. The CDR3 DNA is TGTGCCAGCAGTTACGGGACGACTTGGGAGGACCATAGCTATGGCTACACCTTC.

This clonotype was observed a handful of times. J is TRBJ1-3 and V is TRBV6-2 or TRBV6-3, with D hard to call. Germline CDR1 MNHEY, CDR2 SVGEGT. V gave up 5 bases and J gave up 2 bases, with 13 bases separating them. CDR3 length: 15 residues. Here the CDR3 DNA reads TGTGCCAGCAGTCCCCTGTGGGGTCCTGGAAACACCATATATTTT. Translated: CASSPLWGPGNTIYF.

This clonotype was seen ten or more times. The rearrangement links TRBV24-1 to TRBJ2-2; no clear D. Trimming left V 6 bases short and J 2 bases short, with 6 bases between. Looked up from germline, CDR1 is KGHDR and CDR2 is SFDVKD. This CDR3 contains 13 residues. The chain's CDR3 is CATSLPNTGELFF. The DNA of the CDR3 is TGTGCCACCAGTCTCCCAAACACCGGGGAGCTGTTTTTT.

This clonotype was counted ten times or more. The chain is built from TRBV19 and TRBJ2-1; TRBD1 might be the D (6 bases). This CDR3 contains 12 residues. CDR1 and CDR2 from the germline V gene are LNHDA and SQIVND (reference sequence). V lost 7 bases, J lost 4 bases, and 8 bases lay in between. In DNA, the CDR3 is TGTGCCAGTAAGGGGGAGTACAATGAGCAGTTCTTC. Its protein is CASKGEYNEQFF.

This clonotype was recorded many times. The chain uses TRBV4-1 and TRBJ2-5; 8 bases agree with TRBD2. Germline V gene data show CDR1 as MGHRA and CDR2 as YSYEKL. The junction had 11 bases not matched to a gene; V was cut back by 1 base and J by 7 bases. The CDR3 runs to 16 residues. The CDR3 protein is CASSQGPSGLGGTQYF. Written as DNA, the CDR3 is TGCGCCAGCAGCCAAGGTCCTAGCGGGCTGGGTGGGACCCAGTACTTC.

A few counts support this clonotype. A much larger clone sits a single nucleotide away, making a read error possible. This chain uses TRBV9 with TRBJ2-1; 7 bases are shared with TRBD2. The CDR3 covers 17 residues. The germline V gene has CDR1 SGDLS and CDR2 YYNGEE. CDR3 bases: TGTGTCAGCAGCTCCTTCGTAAGCGGGATACTTGATAATGAGCAGTTCTTC. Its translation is CVSSSFVSGILDNEQFF.

The CDR3 sequence: CASSFRANYEQYF. The CDR3 DNA reads TGTGCCAGCAGCTTTCGGGCGAATTACGAGCAGTACTTC. The gene calls are TRBV11-3 and TRBJ2-7; D gene uncertain. The CDR3 is 13 residues long. The germline CDR1 and CDR2 sequences are SGHNT and YENEEA. V lost 3 bases and J lost 4, with 10 bases in between.

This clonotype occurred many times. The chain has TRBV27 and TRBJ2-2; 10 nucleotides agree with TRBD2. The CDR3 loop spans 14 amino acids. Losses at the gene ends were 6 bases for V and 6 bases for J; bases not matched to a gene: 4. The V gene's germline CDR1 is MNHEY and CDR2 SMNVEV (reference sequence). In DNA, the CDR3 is TGTGCCAGCAGCCCCGGACTAGCGGCCGGGGAGCTGTTTTTT. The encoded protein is CASSPGLAAGELFF.

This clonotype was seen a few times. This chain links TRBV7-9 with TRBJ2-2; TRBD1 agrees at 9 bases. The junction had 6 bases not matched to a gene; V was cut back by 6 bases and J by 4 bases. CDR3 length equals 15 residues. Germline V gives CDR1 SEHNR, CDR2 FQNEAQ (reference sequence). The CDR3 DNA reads TGTGCCAGCAGACCCGGGACAGGGCTCACCGGGGAGCTGTTTTTT. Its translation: CASRPGTGLTGELFF.

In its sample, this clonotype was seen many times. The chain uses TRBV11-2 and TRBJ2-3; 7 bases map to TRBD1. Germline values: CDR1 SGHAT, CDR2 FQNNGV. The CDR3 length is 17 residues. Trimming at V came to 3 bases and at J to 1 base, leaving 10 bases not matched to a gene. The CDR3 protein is CASSLEVGGLGTDTQYF. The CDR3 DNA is TGTGCCAGCAGCTTGGAGGTAGGGGGCCTCGGCACAGATACGCAGTATTTT.

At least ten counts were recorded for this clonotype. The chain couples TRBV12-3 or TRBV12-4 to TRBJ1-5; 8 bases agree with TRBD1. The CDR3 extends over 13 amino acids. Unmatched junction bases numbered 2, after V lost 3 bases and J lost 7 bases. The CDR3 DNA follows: TGTGCCAGCAGTTTGACAGGGGAACAGCCCCAGCATTTT. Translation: CASSLTGEQPQHF.

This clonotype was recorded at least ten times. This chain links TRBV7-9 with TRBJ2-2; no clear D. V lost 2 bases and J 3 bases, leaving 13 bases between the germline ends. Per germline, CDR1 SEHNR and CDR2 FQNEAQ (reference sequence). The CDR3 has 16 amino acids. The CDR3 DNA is TGTGCCAGCAGCTTATCCCGGAACAGATACACCGGGGAGCTGTTTTTT. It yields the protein CASSLSRNRYTGELFF.

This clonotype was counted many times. This chain's CDR3 is CSAPDVAGWQETQYF. In DNA, the CDR3 is TGCAGTGCTCCCGACGTAGCGGGTTGGCAAGAGACCCAGTACTTC. This chain uses TRBV20-1 with TRBJ2-5; TRBD2 matches 7 bases. The CDR3 totals 15 residues. Losses at the gene ends were 5 bases for V and 2 bases for J; bases not matched to a gene: 11. The germline gives CDR1 DFQATT, CDR2 SNEGSKA (reference sequence).

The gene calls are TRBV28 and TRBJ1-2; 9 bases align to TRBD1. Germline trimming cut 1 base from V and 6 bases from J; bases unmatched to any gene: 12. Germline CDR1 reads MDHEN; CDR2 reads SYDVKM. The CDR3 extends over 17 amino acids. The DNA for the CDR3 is TGTGCCAGCAGTTTATTTTTTTCGACAGGGGGGGCCAATGGCTACACCTTC. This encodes CASSLFFSTGGANGYTF.

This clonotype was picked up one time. CDR3 sequence reads: CASSLLGTGKDTEAFF. CDR3 DNA sequence: TGCGCCAGCAGCTTGCTCGGGACAGGCAAGGACACTGAAGCTTTCTTT. This chain uses TRBV5-1 with TRBJ1-1, with TRBD1 matching over 8 bases. After removal of 1 base from V and 3 bases from J, the junction contained 8 bases not matched to a gene. CDR3 length: 16 residues. The germline V gene has CDR1 SGHRS and CDR2 YFSETQ. Combining the CDR3 with reference TRBV5-1 and TRBJ1-1 gives the whole variable domain KAGVTQTPRYLIKTRGQQVTLSCSPISGHRSVSWYQQTPGQGLQFLFEYFSETQRNKGNFPGRFSGRQFSNSRSEMNVSTLELGDSALYLCASSLLGTGKDTEAFFGQGTRLTVV.

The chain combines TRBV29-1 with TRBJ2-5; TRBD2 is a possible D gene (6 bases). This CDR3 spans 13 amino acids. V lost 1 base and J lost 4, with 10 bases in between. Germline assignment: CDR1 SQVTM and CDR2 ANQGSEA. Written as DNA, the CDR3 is TGCAGCGTTGAAGGCGAGACTAGAGAGACCCAGTACTTC. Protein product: CSVEGETRETQYF.

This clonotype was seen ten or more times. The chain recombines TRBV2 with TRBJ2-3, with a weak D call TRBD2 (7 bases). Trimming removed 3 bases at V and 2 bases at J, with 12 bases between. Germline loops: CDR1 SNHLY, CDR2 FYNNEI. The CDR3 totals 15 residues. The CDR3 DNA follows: TGTGCCAGCAGTGACCTACGGGGGGCCACAGATACGCAGTATTTT. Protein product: CASSDLRGATDTQYF.

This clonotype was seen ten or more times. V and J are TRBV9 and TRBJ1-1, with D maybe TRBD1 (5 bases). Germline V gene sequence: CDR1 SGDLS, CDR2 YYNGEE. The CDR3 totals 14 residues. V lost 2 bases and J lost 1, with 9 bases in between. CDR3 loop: CASSVLGGNTEAFF. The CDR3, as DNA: TGTGCCAGCAGCGTTTTGGGGGGGAACACTGAAGCTTTCTTT. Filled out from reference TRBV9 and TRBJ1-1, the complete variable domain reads DSGVTQTPKHLITATGQRVTLRCSPRSGDLSVYWYQQSLDQGLQFLIQYYNGEERAKGNILERFSAQQFPDLHSELNLSSLELGDSALYFCASSVLGGNTEAFFGQGTRLTVV.

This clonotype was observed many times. CDR3: CASSLSRQIFNSPLHF. CDR3 nucleotides: TGTGCCAGCAGTTTATCGCGGCAGATTTTTAATTCACCCCTCCACTTT. The V and J genes are TRBV27 and TRBJ1-6; D is unclear. Per germline, CDR1 MNHEY and CDR2 SMNVEV (reference sequence). The CDR3 covers 16 residues. Trimming cost V 0 bases and J 6 bases, with 12 bases left between them.

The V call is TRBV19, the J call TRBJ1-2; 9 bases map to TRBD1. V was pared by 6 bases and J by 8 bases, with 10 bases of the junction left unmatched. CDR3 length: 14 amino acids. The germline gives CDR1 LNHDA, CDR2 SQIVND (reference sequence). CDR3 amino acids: CASSQGQGLKGYTF. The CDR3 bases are TGTGCCAGTAGCCAGGGACAGGGACTTAAAGGCTACACCTTC.

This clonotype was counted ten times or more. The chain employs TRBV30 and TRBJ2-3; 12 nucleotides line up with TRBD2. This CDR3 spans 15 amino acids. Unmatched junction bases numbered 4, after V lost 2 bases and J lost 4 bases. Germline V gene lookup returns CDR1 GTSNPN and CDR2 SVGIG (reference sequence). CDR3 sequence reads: CAWSWTSGEPDTQYF. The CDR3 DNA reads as TGTGCCTGGAGTTGGACTAGCGGGGAACCAGATACGCAGTATTTT.

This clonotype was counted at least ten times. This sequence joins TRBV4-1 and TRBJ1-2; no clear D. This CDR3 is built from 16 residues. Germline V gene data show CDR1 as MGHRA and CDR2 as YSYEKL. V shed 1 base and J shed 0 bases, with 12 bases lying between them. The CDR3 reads CASSQGGRSSNYGYTF. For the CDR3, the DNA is TGCGCCAGCAGCCAAGGCGGCAGGTCATCTAACTATGGCTACACCTTC.